The T cell receptor beta chain described here comes from a study of blood T cells in healthy people across ages. Regarding the study as a whole: Per million T cells, the diversity of TCR beta decreased roughly linearly as age advanced.

Through a sample-barcoded 5' primer and a J-beta primer mix, a second PCR was run for about 6 to 11 cycles. TCRdb re-analysed the 5' RACE reads in MiXCR, keeping a single row per CDR3 protein. The table includes under 800,000 distinct CDR3 sequences, under 25% detected once. This clonotype was counted many times. As yet, its antigen is unknown. CDR1 is LNHDA and CDR2 is SQIVND in the germline V gene (reference sequence). The CDR3 is made up of 15 amino acids. With V trimmed by 3 bases and J by 3 bases, 4 bases remained unmatched. The rearrangement uses TRBV19 and TRBJ2-7; 11 bases align to TRBD2. Sequencing was done on a sample of blood. This clonotype originated in a man in his 70s in good health. DNA of the CDR3: TGTGCCAGTAGTATGACTAGCGGGACTGTCTACGAGCAGTACTTC. Translating it yields CASSMTSGTVYEQYF.